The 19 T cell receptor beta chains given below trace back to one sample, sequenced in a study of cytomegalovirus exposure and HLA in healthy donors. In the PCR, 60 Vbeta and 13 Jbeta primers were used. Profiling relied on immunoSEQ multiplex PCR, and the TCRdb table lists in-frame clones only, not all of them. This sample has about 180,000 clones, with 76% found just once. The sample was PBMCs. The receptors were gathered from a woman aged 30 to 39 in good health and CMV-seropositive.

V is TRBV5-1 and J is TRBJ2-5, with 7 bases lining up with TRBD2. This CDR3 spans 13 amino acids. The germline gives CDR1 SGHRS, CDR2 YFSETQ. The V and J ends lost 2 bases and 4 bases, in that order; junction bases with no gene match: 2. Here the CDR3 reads CASSFRLAETQYF. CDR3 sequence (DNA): TGCGCCAGCAGCTTTAGACTAGCAGAGACCCAGTACTTC.

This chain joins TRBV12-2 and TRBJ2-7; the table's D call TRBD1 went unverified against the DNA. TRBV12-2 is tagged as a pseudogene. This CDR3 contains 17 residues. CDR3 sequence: CASREAHGDRVFYEQYF. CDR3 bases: TGTGCAAGTCGAGAAGCTCACGGGGACAGGGTCTTCTACGAGCAGTACTTC.

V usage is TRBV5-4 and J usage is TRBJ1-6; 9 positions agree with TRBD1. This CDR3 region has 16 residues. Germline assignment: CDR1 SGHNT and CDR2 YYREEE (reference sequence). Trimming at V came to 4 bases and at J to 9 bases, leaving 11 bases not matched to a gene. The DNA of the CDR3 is TGTGCCAGCAGCCCCACTCCGGGACAGGGAGGTTCACCCCTCCACTTT. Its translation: CASSPTPGQGGSPLHF.

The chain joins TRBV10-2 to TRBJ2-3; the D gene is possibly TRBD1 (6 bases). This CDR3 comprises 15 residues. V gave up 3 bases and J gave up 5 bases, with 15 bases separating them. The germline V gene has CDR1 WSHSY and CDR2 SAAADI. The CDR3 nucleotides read TGCGCCAGCAGTGACCCTTTAAGGACAGTAGATACGCAGTATTTT. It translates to CASSDPLRTVDTQYF.

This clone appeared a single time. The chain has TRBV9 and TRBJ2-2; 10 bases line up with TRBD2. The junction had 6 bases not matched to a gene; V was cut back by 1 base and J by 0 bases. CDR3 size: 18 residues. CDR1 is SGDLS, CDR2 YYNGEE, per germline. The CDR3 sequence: CASSVLAGDLANTGELFF. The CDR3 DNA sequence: TGTGCCAGCAGCGTACTAGCGGGGGATCTCGCGAACACCGGGGAGCTGTTTTTT.

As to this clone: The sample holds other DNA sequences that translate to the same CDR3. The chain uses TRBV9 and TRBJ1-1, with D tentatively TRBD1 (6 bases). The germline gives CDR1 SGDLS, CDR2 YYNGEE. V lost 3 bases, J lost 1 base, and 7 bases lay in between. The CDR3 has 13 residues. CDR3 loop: CASSAQGNTEAFF. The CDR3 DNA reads TGTGCCAGCAGCGCACAGGGGAACACTGAAGCTTTCTTT.

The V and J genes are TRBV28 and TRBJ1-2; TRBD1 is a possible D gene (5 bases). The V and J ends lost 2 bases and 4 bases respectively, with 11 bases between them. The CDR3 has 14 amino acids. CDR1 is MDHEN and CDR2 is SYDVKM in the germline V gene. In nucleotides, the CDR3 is TGTGCCAGCAGTTTACCCCCAGGGCCCTATGGCTACACCTTC. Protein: CASSLPPGPYGYTF.

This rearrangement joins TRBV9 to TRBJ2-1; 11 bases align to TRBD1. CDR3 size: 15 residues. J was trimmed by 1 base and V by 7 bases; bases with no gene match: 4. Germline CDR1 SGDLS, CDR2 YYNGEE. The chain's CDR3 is CASGGTGGSYNEQFF. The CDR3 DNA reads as TGTGCCAGCGGGGGGACAGGGGGTTCCTACAATGAGCAGTTCTTC.

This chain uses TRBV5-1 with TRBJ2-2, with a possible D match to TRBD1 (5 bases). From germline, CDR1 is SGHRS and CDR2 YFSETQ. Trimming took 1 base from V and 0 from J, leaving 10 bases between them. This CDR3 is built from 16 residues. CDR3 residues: CASSLFTGTNTGELFF. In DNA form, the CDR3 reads TGCGCCAGCAGCTTGTTTACAGGAACGAACACCGGGGAGCTGTTTTTT.

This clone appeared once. The CDR3 DNA follows: TGTGCCAGCAGCCAAGAGAAGGGGGGGGGTTCCAAGCAGTACTTC. Amino acid sequence: CASSQEKGGGSKQYF. The chain combines TRBV4-2 with TRBJ2-7, with D possibly TRBD2 on 7 matching bases. Trimming removed 0 bases from V and 8 bases from J, with 17 bases in between. Germline CDR1 and CDR2: LGHNA and YNFKEQ. This CDR3 contains 15 residues.

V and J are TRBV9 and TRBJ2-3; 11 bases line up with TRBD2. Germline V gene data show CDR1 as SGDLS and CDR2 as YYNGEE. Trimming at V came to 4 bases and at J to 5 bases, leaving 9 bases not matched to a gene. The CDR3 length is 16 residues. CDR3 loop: CASSFLAGGDEDTQYF. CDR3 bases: TGTGCCAGCAGCTTCCTAGCGGGGGGAGATGAAGATACGCAGTATTTT.

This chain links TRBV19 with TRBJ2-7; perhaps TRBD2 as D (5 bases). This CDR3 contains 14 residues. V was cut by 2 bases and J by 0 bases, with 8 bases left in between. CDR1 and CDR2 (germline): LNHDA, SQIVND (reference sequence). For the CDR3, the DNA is TGTGCCAGTAGTATAACTAGGAGCTCCTACGAGCAGTACTTC. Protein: CASSITRSSYEQYF.

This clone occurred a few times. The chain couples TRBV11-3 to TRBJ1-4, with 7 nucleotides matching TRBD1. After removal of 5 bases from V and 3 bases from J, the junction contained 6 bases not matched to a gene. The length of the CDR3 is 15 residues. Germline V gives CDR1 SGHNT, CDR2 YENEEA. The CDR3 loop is CASSQWDRSNEKLFF. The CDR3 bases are TGTGCCAGCAGCCAATGGGACAGATCTAATGAAAAACTGTTTTTT.

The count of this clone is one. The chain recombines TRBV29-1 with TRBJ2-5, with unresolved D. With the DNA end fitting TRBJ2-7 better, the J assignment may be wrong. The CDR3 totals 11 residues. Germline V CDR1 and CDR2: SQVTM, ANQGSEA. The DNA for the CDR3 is TGCAGCGTTGAACAAGCCTACGAGCAGTACTTC. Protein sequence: CSVEQAYEQYF.

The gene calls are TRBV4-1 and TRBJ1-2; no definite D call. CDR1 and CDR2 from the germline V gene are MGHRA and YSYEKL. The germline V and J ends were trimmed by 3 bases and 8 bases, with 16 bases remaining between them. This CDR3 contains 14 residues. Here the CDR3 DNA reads TGCGCCAGCAGCCACCCCTTAGTGGGAGAGGGCTACACCTTC. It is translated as CASSHPLVGEGYTF.

CDR3 sequence (DNA): TGTGCCAGCAGCCCAAGACAGGAGAGTCGGAACACTGAAGCTTTCTTT. The encoded protein is CASSPRQESRNTEAFF. The chain couples TRBV28 to TRBJ1-1, with D perhaps matching TRBD1 (6 bases). The CDR3 length is 16 residues. V dropped 6 bases and J dropped 1 base, with 18 bases sitting between them. CDR1 and CDR2 from the germline V gene are MDHEN and SYDVKM.

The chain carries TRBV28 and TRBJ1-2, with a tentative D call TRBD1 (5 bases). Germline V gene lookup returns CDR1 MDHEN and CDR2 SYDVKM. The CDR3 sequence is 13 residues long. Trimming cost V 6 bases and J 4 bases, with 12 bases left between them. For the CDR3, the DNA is TGTGCCAGCAGCGCGACAGTTACCTATGGCTACACCTTC. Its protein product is CASSATVTYGYTF.

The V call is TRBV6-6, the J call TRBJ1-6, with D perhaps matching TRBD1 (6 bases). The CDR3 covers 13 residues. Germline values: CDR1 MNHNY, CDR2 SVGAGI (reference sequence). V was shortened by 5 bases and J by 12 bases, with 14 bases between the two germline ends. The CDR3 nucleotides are TGTGCCAGCAGTCGGGACATTTCTTTACCCCTCCACTTT. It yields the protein CASSRDISLPLHF.

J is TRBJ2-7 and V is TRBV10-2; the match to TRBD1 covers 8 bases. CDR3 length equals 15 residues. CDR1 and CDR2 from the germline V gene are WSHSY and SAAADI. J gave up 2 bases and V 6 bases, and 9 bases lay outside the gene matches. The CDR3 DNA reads TGCGCCAGCAGACCAGGACAGGGAGGAACCTACGAGCAGTACTTC. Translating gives CASRPGQGGTYEQYF.